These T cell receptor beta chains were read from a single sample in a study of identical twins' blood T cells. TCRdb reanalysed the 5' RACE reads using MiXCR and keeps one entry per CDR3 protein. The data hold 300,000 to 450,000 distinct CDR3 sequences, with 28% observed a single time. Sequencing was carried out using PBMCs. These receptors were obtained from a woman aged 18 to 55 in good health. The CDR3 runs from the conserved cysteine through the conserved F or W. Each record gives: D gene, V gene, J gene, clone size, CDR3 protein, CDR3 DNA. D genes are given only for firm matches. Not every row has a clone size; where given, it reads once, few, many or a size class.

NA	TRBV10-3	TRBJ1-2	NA	CAISEALRGSGGYTF	TGTGCCATCAGTGAGGCCCTGAGGGGGAGCGGTGGCTACACCTTC
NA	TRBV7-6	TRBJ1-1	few	CASSSFAGTEAFF	TGTGCCAGCAGCTCTTTTGCGGGCACTGAAGCTTTCTTT
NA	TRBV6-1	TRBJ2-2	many	CASSEAVGTGELFF	TGTGCCAGCAGTGAAGCGGTCGGAACCGGGGAGCTGTTTTTT
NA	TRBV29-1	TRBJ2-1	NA	CSVTSSYNEQFF	TGCAGCGTTACAAGTTCCTACAATGAGCAGTTCTTC
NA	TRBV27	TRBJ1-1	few	CASSLRLGGSEAFF	TGTGCCAGCAGTTTAAGACTTGGAGGCTCTGAAGCTTTCTTT
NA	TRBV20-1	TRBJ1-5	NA	CSAPEGGNNQPQHF	TGCAGTGCCCCGGAAGGGGGGAACAATCAGCCCCAGCATTTT
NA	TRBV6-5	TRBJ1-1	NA	CASRTSDLLNTEAFF	TGTGCCAGCAGAACCTCGGACTTATTGAACACTGAAGCTTTCTTT
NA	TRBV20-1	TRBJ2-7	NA	CSARDGVRATYEQYF	TGCAGTGCTAGAGATGGGGTCAGGGCGACCTACGAGCAGTACTTC
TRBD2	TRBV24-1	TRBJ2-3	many	CATSDSTSTSGVTDTQYF	TGTGCCACCAGTGATTCGACCTCAACTAGCGGGGTTACAGATACGCAGTATTTT
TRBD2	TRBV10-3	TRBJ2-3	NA	CAIRAGSTDTLYF	TGTGCCATCCGAGCGGGAAGCACAGATACGCTGTATTTT
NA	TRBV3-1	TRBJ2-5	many	CASSQARGGRETQYF	TGTGCCAGCAGCCAAGCCCGCGGGGGCAGAGAGACCCAGTACTTC
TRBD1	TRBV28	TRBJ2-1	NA	CASGRQGLYNEQFF	TGTGCCAGCGGGCGACAGGGGCTCTACAATGAGCAGTTCTTC
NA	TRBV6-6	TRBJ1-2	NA	CASTSSGISHGYTF	TGTGCCAGCACCTCCTCGGGGATCTCTCATGGCTACACCTTC
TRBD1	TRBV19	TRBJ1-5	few	CASSLTGESPQHF	TGTGCCAGTAGCCTGACAGGGGAATCGCCCCAGCATTTT
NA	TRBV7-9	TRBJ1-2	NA	CASSLGFAYGYTF	TGTGCCAGCAGCTTAGGTTTCGCATATGGCTACACCTTC
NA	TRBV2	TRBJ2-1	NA	CASSESGAFYNEQFF	TGTGCCAGCAGTGAATCCGGGGCCTTTTACAATGAGCAGTTCTTC
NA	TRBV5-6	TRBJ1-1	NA	CASLEVDRLNTEAFF	TGTGCCAGCCTCGAGGTCGACAGGTTGAACACTGAAGCTTTCTTT
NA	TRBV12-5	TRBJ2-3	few	CASGLSRGGDTDTQYF	TGTGCTAGTGGTTTGTCAAGGGGCGGGGACACAGATACGCAGTATTTT
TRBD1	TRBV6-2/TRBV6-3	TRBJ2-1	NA	CASSYALITGVYNEQFF	TGTGCCAGCAGTTACGCCCTGATCACAGGGGTATACAATGAGCAGTTCTTC
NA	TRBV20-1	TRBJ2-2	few	CSAHQTALGTGELFF	TGCAGTGCCCACCAGACTGCTCTTGGCACCGGGGAGCTGTTTTTT
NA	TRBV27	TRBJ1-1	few	CASSLRGAGAPAFF	TGTGCCAGCAGTTTGCGTGGGGCTGGGGCCCCAGCTTTCTTT
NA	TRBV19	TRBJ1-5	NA	CASSIDTARNQPQHF	TGTGCCAGTAGTATAGACACAGCTAGGAATCAGCCCCAGCATTTT
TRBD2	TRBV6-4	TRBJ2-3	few	CASSDSSSGGDTQYF	TGTGCCAGCAGTGACTCGTCTAGCGGGGGAGATACGCAGTATTTT
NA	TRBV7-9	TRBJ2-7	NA	CASSSLYTYEQYF	TGTGCCAGCAGCTCCTTATACACGTACGAGCAGTACTTC
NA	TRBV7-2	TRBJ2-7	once	CASSLAETGYEQNF	TGTGCCAGCAGCTTAGCCGAGACAGGCTACGAGCAGAACTTC
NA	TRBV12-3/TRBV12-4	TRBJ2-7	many	CASSFRSYEQYF	TGTGCCAGCAGTTTCCGTTCCTACGAGCAGTACTTC
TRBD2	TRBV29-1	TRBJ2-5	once	CSVRRTSEGTQYF	TGCAGCGTGCGGAGGACTAGCGAGGGGACCCAGTACTTC
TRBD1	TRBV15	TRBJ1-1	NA	CATSRGQGAIPEAFF	TGTGCCACCAGTAGAGGACAGGGGGCAATCCCTGAAGCTTTCTTT
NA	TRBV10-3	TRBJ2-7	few	CAIRSQGTYEQYF	TGTGCCATCAGATCGCAAGGGACCTACGAGCAGTACTTC
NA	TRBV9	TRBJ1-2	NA	CASSVGSRDLLF	TGTGCCAGCAGCGTAGGTTCCCGGGACCTTCTTTTT
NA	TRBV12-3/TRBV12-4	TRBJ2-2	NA	CASTVANTGELFF	TGTGCCAGCACCGTCGCGAACACCGGGGAGCTGTTTTTT
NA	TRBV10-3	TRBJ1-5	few	CAISESTQPQHF	TGTGCCATCAGTGAGTCAACACAGCCCCAGCATTTT
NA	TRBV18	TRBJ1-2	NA	CASSTEALLNYGYTF	TGTGCCAGCTCCACAGAAGCTCTCCTTAACTATGGCTACACCTTC
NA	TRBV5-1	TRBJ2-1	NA	CASSLVLLPDEQFF	TGCGCCAGCAGCTTAGTCCTATTACCCGATGAGCAGTTCTTC
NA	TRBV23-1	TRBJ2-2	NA	CASSQVDAERSCFF	NA
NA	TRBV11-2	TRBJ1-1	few	CASSATREGNTEAFF	TGTGCCAGCAGCGCTACCAGGGAGGGGAACACTGAAGCTTTCTTT
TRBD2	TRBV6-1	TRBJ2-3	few	CASSEAGGRTDTQYF	TGTGCCAGCAGTGAGGCGGGAGGTAGGACAGATACGCAGTATTTT
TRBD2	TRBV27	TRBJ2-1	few	CASSGTSGGIEQFF	TGTGCCAGCAGTGGGACTAGCGGCGGAATCGAGCAGTTCTTC
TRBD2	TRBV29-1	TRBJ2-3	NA	CSEKSGRGDAQYF	TGCAGCGAGAAGAGCGGGAGGGGAGATGCGCAGTATTTT